Listed below are T cell receptor beta chains from one sample, sequenced in a study of human T cells and chemical hapten exposure. TCRdb re-called the RACE reads with MiXCR, one entry per CDR3 protein. Of 100,000 to 120,000 distinct CDR3 sequences in the sample, approximately 36% are singletons; the top ten hold around 2.8%. Sequencing was performed on whole blood, taken in connection with sensitization to the hapten diphenylcyclopropenone (DPC). These receptors all stem from a man between 35 and 55 years old with alopecia areata. Some clones in this sample may be carry-over from other donors' samples. The CDR3 runs from the conserved cysteine through the conserved F or W. A D gene is named only where the DNA matches it firmly. Not every row has a clone size; where given, it reads once, few, many or a size class.

TGCAGCGCCTGGGACTTCCCCGGGAGTTTTTACACAGATACGCAGTATTTT,CSAWDFPGSFYTDTQYF,NA,TRBJ2-3,TRBV29-1,NA
TGTGCCAGCAGTGCCGCCAGGACGGGTGAAGCTTTCTTT,CASSAARTGEAFF,NA,TRBJ1-1,TRBV6-1,NA
TGCAGTGCTAGGGAACGGACTATCGGGAATGAGCAGTTCTTC,CSARERTIGNEQFF,NA,TRBJ2-1,TRBV20-1,few
TGTGCCAGCAGCCCACGACCAGGAGAGCAGTACTTC,CASSPRPGEQYF,NA,TRBJ2-7,TRBV4-2,NA
TGTGCCAGCAGTTGGGGCTCGAATCAGCCCCAGCATTTT,CASSWGSNQPQHF,NA,TRBJ1-5,TRBV28,many
TGCAGTGCTATAGACAGGGGGCGTTCAGATACGCAGTATTTT,CSAIDRGRSDTQYF,TRBD1,TRBJ2-3,TRBV20-1,few
TGTGCCATCAGCGTGACAGGGGGCCAGTCTGAGACCCAGTACTTC,CAISVTGGQSETQYF,TRBD1,TRBJ2-5,TRBV10-3,NA
TGTGCCAGCACGGGGGTCTATAGCACAGATACGCAGTATTTT,CASTGVYSTDTQYF,NA,TRBJ2-3,TRBV2,few
TGTGCCAGCAGCTTGGAACCTAGCTCCGCAGATACGCAGTATTTT,CASSLEPSSADTQYF,NA,TRBJ2-3,TRBV5-5,few
TGTGCCAGCAGTTCCAGGGTTACTGAAGCTTTCTTT,CASSSRVTEAFF,NA,TRBJ1-1,TRBV6-5,NA
TGTGCCAGCTCACCACTTGCGGATGAAGCCGCTTTCTTT,CASSPLADEAAFF,NA,TRBJ1-1,TRBV18,NA
TGTGCCAGCAGTGAATTTACAGATCATAATTCACCCCTCCACTTT,CASSEFTDHNSPLHF,NA,TRBJ1-6,TRBV25-1,NA
TGTGCCAGCATAGGGGGGTTGAATGAGCAGTTCTTC,CASIGGLNEQFF,NA,TRBJ2-1,TRBV6-1,NA
TGCAGTGCTAGTGCCACCCCAGATACGCAGTATTTT,CSASATPDTQYF,NA,TRBJ2-3,TRBV20-1,NA
TGTGCCAGCAGGCCCGGACAGGGGGTGAGGAACACTGAAGCTTTCTTT,CASRPGQGVRNTEAFF,TRBD1,TRBJ1-1,TRBV6-1,few
TGCAGCGTTGAACCGGGACAGGCCTATGAAGCTTTCTTT,CSVEPGQAYEAFF,TRBD1,TRBJ1-1,TRBV29-1,once
TGTGCCAGCAGCCCATCGGCGGTGACTCAGCCCCAGCATTTT,CASSPSAVTQPQHF,NA,TRBJ1-5,TRBV11-2,once
TGTGCCAGCAGCTCATGGACTAGCGAGGAGACCCAGTACTTC,CASSSWTSEETQYF,TRBD2,TRBJ2-5,TRBV7-9,NA
TGTGCCAGCAGTTTAAGCCGGGGCTACGGAAACACCATATATTTT,CASSLSRGYGNTIYF,NA,TRBJ1-3,TRBV27,NA
TGTGCCACCAGTGGTACGGACAGTTTTTACCAAGAGACCCAGTACTTC,CATSGTDSFYQETQYF,NA,TRBJ2-5,TRBV24-1,NA
TGTGCCAGCAGCTTAGGCTTCCGGCGGGAGGGCCTATACAATGAGCAGTTCTTC,CASSLGFRREGLYNEQFF,TRBD2,TRBJ2-1,TRBV7-9,few
TGCAGCGTTCGCCGTCCCACAGATACGCAGTATTTT,CSVRRPTDTQYF,NA,TRBJ2-3,TRBV29-1,few
TGTGCCAGCGGTTGGACTAGATATACCGGGGAGCTGTTTTTT,CASGWTRYTGELFF,TRBD2,TRBJ2-2,TRBV27,NA
TGTGCCAGCAGTCTTTTGGGGCATCAGCCCCAGCATTTT,CASSLLGHQPQHF,NA,TRBJ1-5,TRBV7-2,NA
TGCAGCGCACTACAGCACAGGAATGAGCAGTTCTTC,CSALQHRNEQFF,NA,TRBJ2-1,TRBV29-1,NA
TGTGCCAGCTCACCATCAGGGGAGAATTCACCCCTCCACTTT,CASSPSGENSPLHF,NA,TRBJ1-6,TRBV18,few
TGTGCCAGCAGCGTACGAGACCCCCTCAACACCGGGGAGCTGTTTTTT,CASSVRDPLNTGELFF,NA,TRBJ2-2,TRBV9,NA
TGCAGTGCTAGAGATCCCGTCAGGAGTGCTGGAAACACCATATATTTT,CSARDPVRSAGNTIYF,NA,TRBJ1-3,TRBV20-1,NA
TGTGCCAGCAGTCCAAACAGGGTAGCGGGAGCTGAAGCTTTCTTT,CASSPNRVAGAEAFF,NA,TRBJ1-1,TRBV6-6,few
TGTGCCAGCAGCTTTAACAAAGAAAACATTCAGTACTTC,CASSFNKENIQYF,NA,TRBJ2-4,TRBV7-2,few
TGTGCCAGCTCACTAGCCGGGACCGAGAGAAACACCATATATTTT,CASSLAGTERNTIYF,NA,TRBJ1-3,TRBV18,few
TGCAGTGCGCTAGTTGGGACATTGAACACTGAAGCTTTCTTT,CSALVGTLNTEAFF,NA,TRBJ1-1,TRBV20-1,NA
TGCGCCAGCAGCTTGGATCGGGGCGGGACCCCAGTTTCGCACTTC,CASSLDRGGTPVSHF,NA,TRBJ2-7,TRBV5-1,few
TGTGCCAGCAGCTTTCAGGGGGCCGTGGCTTTCTTT,CASSFQGAVAFF,TRBD1,TRBJ1-1,TRBV5-4,NA
TGTGCCAGCAGCCACCGGGACTCCATCGAAGCTTTCTTT,CASSHRDSIEAFF,NA,TRBJ1-1,TRBV7-9,NA
TGTGCCAGCAGCTTGGCGGGTGGCTCACCCCTCCACTTT,CASSLAGGSPLHF,NA,TRBJ1-6,TRBV5-6,NA
TGTGCCAGCAGCGGAATTCCCGCAGGGCCGATTTGGAACACCGGGGAGCTGTTTTTT,CASSGIPAGPIWNTGELFF,NA,TRBJ2-2,TRBV6-2/TRBV6-3,few
TGTGCCAGCAGCCAAGATCGTAGCGGTACGCAGTATTTT,CASSQDRSGTQYF,NA,TRBJ2-3,TRBV3-1,few
TGTGCCAGCAGCGGGACAGGGGGGACCTACGAGCAGTACTTC,CASSGTGGTYEQYF,TRBD1,TRBJ2-7,TRBV5-4,NA
TGTGCCAGCAGAAAGGCAGGGCCCGGAAACACCATATATTTT,CASRKAGPGNTIYF,NA,TRBJ1-3,TRBV6-5,NA
TGTGCCAGCAGTTTCCGGACCGGGGAGCTGTTTTTT,CASSFRTGELFF,NA,TRBJ2-2,TRBV12-3/TRBV12-4,NA